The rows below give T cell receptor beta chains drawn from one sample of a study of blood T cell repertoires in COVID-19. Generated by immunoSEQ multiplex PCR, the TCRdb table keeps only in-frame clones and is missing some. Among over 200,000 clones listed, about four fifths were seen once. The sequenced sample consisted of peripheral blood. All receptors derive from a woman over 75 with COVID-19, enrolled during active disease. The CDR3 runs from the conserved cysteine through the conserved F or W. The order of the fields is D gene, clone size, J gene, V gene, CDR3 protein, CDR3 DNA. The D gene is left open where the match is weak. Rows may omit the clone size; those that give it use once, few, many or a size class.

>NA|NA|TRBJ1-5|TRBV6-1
CASSEGPGFLNQPQHF
TGTGCCAGCAGTGAAGGCCCAGGGTTCCTGAATCAGCCCCAGCATTTT
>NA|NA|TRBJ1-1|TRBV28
CASSLASGTMNTEAFF
TGTGCCAGCAGTTTAGCCAGCGGAACCATGAACACTGAAGCTTTCTTT
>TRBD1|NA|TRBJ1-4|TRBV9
CASSEDPGQGNEKLFF
TGTGCCAGCAGCGAGGACCCGGGACAGGGAAATGAAAAACTGTTTTTT
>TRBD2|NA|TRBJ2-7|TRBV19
CASPGTSGRGSYEQYF
TGTGCCAGTCCCGGGACTAGCGGGAGGGGCTCCTACGAGCAGTACTTC
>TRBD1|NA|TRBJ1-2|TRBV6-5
CASREGQGLHYGYTF
TGTGCCAGCAGGGAGGGACAGGGGTTGCACTATGGCTACACCTTC
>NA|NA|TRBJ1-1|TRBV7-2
CASSLMRETEAFF
TGTGCCAGCAGCTTAATGCGGGAGACTGAAGCTTTCTTT
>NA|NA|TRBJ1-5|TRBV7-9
CASSRGGYDNQPQHF
TGTGCCAGCAGCCGCGGAGGATACGACAATCAGCCCCAGCATTTT
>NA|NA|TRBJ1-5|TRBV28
CASGPAGGYRPQHF
TGTGCCAGCGGCCCCGCGGGGGGGTACCGGCCCCAGCATTTT
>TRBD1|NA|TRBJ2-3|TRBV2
CASSERGPYGDTQYF
TGTGCCAGCAGTGAAAGGGGGCCCTATGGAGATACGCAGTATTTT
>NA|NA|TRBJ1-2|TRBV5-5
CASRRQATANYGYTF
TGTGCCAGCAGGCGACAGGCTACAGCTAACTATGGCTACACCTTC
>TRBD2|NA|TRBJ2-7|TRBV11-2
CASSYSGAPYEQYF
TGTGCCAGCAGCTACAGCGGGGCTCCTTACGAGCAGTACTTC
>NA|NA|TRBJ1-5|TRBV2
CASSGDHQPQHF
TGTGCCAGCTCGGGGGACCATCAGCCCCAGCATTTT
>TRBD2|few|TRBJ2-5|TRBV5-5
CASSPTSGGPALGTQYF
TGTGCCAGCAGTCCCACTAGCGGGGGGCCTGCCCTGGGGACCCAGTACTTC
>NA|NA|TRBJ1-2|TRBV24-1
CATSDLDDGARFF
TGTGCCACCAGTGATTTGGATGACGGAGCTCGGTTCTTC
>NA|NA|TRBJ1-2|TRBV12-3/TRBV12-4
CASSLRGGYGYTF
TGTGCCAGCAGTTTACGAGGGGGCTATGGCTACACCTTC
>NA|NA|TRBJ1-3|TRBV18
CASSPTGQTLNTIYF
TGTGCCAGCTCACCCACCGGACAGACCCTAAACACCATATATTTT
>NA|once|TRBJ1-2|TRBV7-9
CASSLDTDYGYTF
TGTGCCAGCAGCCTGGACACTGACTATGGCTACACCTTC
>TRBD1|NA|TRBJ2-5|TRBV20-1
CSASSRAGGETQYF
TGCAGTGCTAGTTCTAGGGCAGGGGGAGAGACCCAGTACTTC
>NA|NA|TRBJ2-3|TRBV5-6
CASSRQADTQYF
TGTGCCAGCAGCCGACAGGCAGATACGCAGTATTTT
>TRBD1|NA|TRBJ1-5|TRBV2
CASSLTGSIKKPQHF
TGTGCCAGCAGCTTGACAGGGAGCATCAAAAAGCCCCAGCATTTT
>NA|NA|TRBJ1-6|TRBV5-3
CAISPNSPLHF
TGTGCCATTAGTCCAAATTCACCCCTCCACTTT
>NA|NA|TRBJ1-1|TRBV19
CASSTAGFNTEAFF
TGTGCCAGTAGTACAGCAGGGTTCAACACTGAAGCTTTCTTT
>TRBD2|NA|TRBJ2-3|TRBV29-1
CSGRPAGEVTDTQYF
TGCAGCGGAAGGCCAGCGGGAGAAGTCACAGATACGCAGTATTTT
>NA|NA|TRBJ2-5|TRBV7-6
CASSLPPRGQETQYF
TGTGCCAGCAGCTTACCCCCGCGGGGACAAGAGACCCAGTACTTC
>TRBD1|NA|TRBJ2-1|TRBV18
CASSDPRQGAYNEQFF
TGTGCCAGCTCAGACCCTCGGCAGGGGGCCTACAATGAGCAGTTCTTC
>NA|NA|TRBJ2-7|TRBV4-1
CASSQDGIGAGDEQYF
TGCGCCAGCAGCCAAGACGGTATTGGGGCAGGGGACGAGCAGTACTTC
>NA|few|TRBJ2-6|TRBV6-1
CASSEFQVPGGANVLTF
TGTGCCAGCAGTGAATTTCAGGTACCCGGCGGGGCCAACGTCCTGACTTTC
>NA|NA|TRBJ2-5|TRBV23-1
CASSPSGAPVTVRQETQYF
TGCGCCAGCAGCCCGTCAGGGGCACCAGTGACAGTCCGACAAGAGACCCAGTACTTC
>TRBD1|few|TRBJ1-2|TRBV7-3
CASSPGTGSGYTF
TGTGCCAGCAGTCCCGGGACAGGGTCTGGCTACACCTTC
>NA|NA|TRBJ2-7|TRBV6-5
CASSPQGRAYEQYF
TGTGCTAGCAGTCCCCAGGGGCGGGCTTACGAGCAGTACTTC
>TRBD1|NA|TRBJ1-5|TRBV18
CASSPLRQGVASSNQPQHF
TGTGCCAGCTCACCACTCCGACAGGGAGTAGCCTCTAGCAATCAGCCCCAGCATTTT
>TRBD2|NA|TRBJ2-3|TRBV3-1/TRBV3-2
CASRSGGGYTDTQYF
TGTGCCAGCAGGTCCGGGGGGGGGTACACAGATACGCAGTATTTT
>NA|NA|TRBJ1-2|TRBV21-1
CASSNKGGGHYGYTF
TGTGCCAGCAGCAATAAGGGCGGCGGGCACTATGGCTACACCTTC
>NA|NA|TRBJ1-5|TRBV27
CASSLVGRGPQHF
TGTGCCAGCAGTTTAGTGGGGCGAGGGCCCCAGCATTTT
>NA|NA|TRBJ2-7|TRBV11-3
CASSLGQFYEQYF
TGTGCCAGCAGCTTAGGCCAGTTCTACGAGCAGTACTTC
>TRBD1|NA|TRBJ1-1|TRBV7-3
CASSLDRDTEAFF
TGTGCCAGCAGCCTGGACAGGGACACTGAAGCTTTCTTT
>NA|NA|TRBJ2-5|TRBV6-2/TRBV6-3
CASSYSLGHSQETQYF
TGTGCCAGCAGTTACTCGCTGGGACATTCCCAAGAGACCCAGTACTTC
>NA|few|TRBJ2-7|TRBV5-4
CASSTGQQSYEQYF
TGTGCCAGCAGCACAGGACAGCAGTCCTACGAGCAGTACTTC
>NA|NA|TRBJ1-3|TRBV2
CASIAGALGNTIYF
TGTGCCAGCATTGCAGGGGCCCTCGGAAACACCATATATTTT
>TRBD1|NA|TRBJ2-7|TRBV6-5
CATGQLVYEQYF
TGTGCCACGGGACAGCTTGTCTACGAGCAGTACTTC
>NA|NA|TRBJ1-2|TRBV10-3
CAISGLRADGYTF
TGTGCCATCAGTGGATTGAGAGCTGATGGCTACACCTTC
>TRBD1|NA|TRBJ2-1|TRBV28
CASSETGGQWEQFF
TGTGCCAGCAGTGAGACAGGGGGTCAGTGGGAGCAGTTCTTC
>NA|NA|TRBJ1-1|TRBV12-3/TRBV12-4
CASTGRNTEAFF
TGTGCCAGCACAGGAAGGAACACTGAAGCTTTCTTT
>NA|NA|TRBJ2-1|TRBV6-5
CASSSLSSQGEFF
TGTGCCAGCAGTTCCCTTTCATCTCAAGGGGAGTTCTTC
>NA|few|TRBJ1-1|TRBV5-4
CASSLAGIGTEAFF
TGTGCCAGCAGCTTGGCAGGAATCGGCACTGAAGCTTTCTTT
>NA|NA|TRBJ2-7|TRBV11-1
CASSLRQGTYEQYF
TGTGCCAGCAGCTTACGGCAGGGAACCTACGAGCAGTACTTC
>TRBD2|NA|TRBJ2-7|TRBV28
CASRPSGLAGAYEQYF
TGTGCCAGCAGACCTTCCGGACTAGCGGGAGCCTACGAGCAGTACTTC
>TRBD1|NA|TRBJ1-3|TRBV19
CASSSQTGVNTIYF
TGTGCCAGTAGTTCCCAGACAGGGGTGAACACCATATATTTT
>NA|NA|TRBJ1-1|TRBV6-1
CASSDRVTEAFF
TGTGCCAGCAGTGACAGGGTAACGGAAGCTTTCTTT
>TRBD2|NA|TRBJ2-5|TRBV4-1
CASSQVSGGAWETQYF
TGCGCCAGCAGCCAAGTTAGCGGGGGGGCATGGGAGACCCAGTACTTC
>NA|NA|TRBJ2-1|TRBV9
CASSVDGDSYNEQFF
TGTGCCAGCAGCGTAGACGGGGACTCATACAATGAGCAGTTCTTC
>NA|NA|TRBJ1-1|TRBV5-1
CASSPTQGGGTEAFF
TGCGCCAGCAGCCCTACCCAGGGAGGGGGCACTGAAGCTTTCTTT
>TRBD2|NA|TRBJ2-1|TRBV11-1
CASSFLAGEQFF
TGTGCCAGCAGCTTCCTAGCGGGGGAGCAGTTCTTC